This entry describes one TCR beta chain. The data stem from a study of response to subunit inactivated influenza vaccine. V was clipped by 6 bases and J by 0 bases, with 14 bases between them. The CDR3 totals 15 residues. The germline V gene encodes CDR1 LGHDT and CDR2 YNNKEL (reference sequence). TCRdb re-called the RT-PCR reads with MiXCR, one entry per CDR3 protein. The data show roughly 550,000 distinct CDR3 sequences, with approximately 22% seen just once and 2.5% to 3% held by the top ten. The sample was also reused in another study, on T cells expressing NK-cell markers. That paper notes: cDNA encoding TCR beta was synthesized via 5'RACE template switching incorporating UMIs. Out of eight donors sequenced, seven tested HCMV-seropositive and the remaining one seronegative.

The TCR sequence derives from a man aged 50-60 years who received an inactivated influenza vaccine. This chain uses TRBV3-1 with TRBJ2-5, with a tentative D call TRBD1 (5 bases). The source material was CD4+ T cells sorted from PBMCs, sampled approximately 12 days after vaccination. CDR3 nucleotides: TGTGCCAGCAGACCCGACAGATCGTACCAAGAGACCCAGTACTTC. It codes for CASRPDRSYQETQYF.